This TCR beta chain is drawn from a study of OX40 agonist ivuxolimab in advanced cancers. About the study: The patients got ivuxolimab, which is an agonistic anti-OX40 (CD134) antibody. Study observations and caveats: Partial responders treated at 0.1-3.0 mg/kg exhibited clonal expansion among the lowest measured.

Repertoires were generated with immunoSEQ multiplex PCR, while TCRdb's copy carries only in-frame clones and drops some. Among under 20,000 clones, 55% to 80% were seen once, and the ten largest hold 24%. To note about this clone: Antigen unknown.

This CDR3 has 14 amino acids. V dropped 0 bases and J dropped 1 base, with 7 bases sitting between them. Looked up from germline, CDR1 is SGHDT and CDR2 is YYEEEE. The clonotype comes from an adult with an advanced solid tumor such as melanoma, head and neck, liver or kidney cancer. The chain joins TRBV5-6 to TRBJ2-5; D is perhaps TRBD1 or TRBD2 (5 bases each). The sequences come from CD4+ or CD8+ T cells sorted from blood, collected in a trial of the OX40 agonist ivuxolimab. The CDR3: CASSLAGAQETQYF. The CDR3 DNA reads as TGTGCCAGCAGCTTGGCCGGGGCCCAAGAGACCCAGTACTTC.